This TCR beta chain was found in a study of spatial heterogeneity in lung cancer. Study as a whole: Detection of beta-chain sequences consistently exceeded that of alpha-chain sequences.

Documented time point: sample taken at primary tumor resection. Samples came from some 73 TRACERx patients with untreated early-stage lung cancer. TCRs were sequenced from unsorted whole RNA of tumor, nontumor lung or PBMC. At least ten counts were recorded for this clonotype. Every individual TCR cDNA molecule carried its own unique molecular identifier, which allowed correction of PCR and sequencing errors. TCRdb reprocessed the 5' RACE reads with MiXCR, giving one entry per CDR3 protein. The sample has fewer than 9,500 distinct CDR3 sequences; approximately 9.8% are singletons. This TCR came from a male donor with early-stage non-small cell lung cancer. Material: normal lung tissue next to the tumor, obtained at surgery.

In nucleotides, the CDR3 is TGTGCCATCAGTGAGGGGGCCGCAGATACGCAGTATTTT. Translated: CAISEGAADTQYF. The chain is built from TRBV10-3 and TRBJ2-3; a weak D match, TRBD1 (5 bases). Germline CDR1 and CDR2: ENHRY and SYGVKD. V gave up 2 bases and J gave up 4 bases, with 7 bases separating them. There are 13 residues in the CDR3.